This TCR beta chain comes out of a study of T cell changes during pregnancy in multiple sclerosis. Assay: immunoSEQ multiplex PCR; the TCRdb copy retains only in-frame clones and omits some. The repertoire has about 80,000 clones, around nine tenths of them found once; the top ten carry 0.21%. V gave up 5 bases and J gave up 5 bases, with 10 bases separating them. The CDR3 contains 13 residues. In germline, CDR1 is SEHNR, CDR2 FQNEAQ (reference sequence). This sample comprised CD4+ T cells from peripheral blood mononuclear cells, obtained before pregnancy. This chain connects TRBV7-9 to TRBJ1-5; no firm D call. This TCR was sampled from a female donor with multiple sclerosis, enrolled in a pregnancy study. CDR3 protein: CASSPLPHQPQHF. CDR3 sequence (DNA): TGTGCCAGCAGCCCACTCCCTCATCAGCCCCAGCATTTT.